This is a list of T cell receptor beta chains from one sample in a study of blood T cell repertoires in COVID-19. TCRdb's table, derived via immunoSEQ multiplex PCR, lists solely in-frame clones and lacks some. The sample gives 250,000 to 350,000 clones, roughly 90% of which show up once; about 3% is in the top ten. Sequenced material: peripheral blood. The receptors were sampled from a woman aged 25-40 years with active or convalescent COVID-19. Both conserved end residues are part of each CDR3.

TRBJ2-3,TRBV19,CASSHRGMAQSGTQYF
TRBJ2-2,TRBV10-3,CATLPNTGELFF
TRBJ2-3,TRBV2,CASRLLAGGTDTQYF
TRBJ2-5,TRBV5-1,CASSLGRGEETQYF
TRBJ2-2,TRBV29-1,CSLQSGTGELFF
TRBJ2-2,TRBV10-3,CAIRPSGGNTGELFF
TRBJ2-7,TRBV7-2,CASSLVGGTRAYEQYF
TRBJ1-5,TRBV30,CAWSVTDSNQPQHF
TRBJ2-5,TRBV25-1,CASSEWAQRGVGETQYF
TRBJ2-7,TRBV6-4,CASSDSGTTYEQYF
TRBJ2-3,TRBV19,CASSMYRGQGGNTDTQYF
TRBJ1-1,TRBV2,CASSPGQFAEAFF
TRBJ2-3,TRBV2,CASNRGSTDTQYF
TRBJ2-1,TRBV2,CASRAQRGYESNEQFF
TRBJ1-1,TRBV20-1,CSSGTEAFF
TRBJ1-5,TRBV7-2,CASSLRGNSNQPQHF
TRBJ2-1,TRBV7-9,CASSFSVYNEQFF
TRBJ1-3,TRBV5-1,CASSFEGVSGNTIYF
TRBJ1-3,TRBV14,CASSLQTGTGNTIYF
TRBJ1-4,TRBV7-3,CASSLTGRTTNEKLFF
TRBJ1-1,TRBV10-3,CATAAGAAEAFF
TRBJ2-1,TRBV4-2,CASSQGVAGEYNEQFF
TRBJ2-7,TRBV7-3,CASSPTRDTIYEQYF
TRBJ2-3,TRBV2,CASSETGRVKDTQYF
TRBJ2-7,TRBV7-2,CASSLDRGRFEQYF
TRBJ2-4,TRBV14,CASSQGGAGLAKNIQYF
TRBJ2-1,TRBV3-1/TRBV3-2,CASRTSNEQFF
TRBJ2-7,TRBV5-1,CASSPWGTGRAEQYF
TRBJ2-3,TRBV2,CASSERGGTQYF
TRBJ1-5,TRBV30,CAWSRDRGYQPQHF
TRBJ2-1,TRBV7-2,CASGGRTSTTYNEQFF
TRBJ2-3,TRBV9,CASSGRGAGPDTQYF
TRBJ1-2,TRBV27,CASSYRGGYGYTF
TRBJ2-5,TRBV19,CASSKPGDLKTQYF
TRBJ1-2,TRBV30,CAWRQESGYTF
TRBJ1-2,TRBV5-1,CASSPTTGAGGGYTF
TRBJ1-5,TRBV19,CASMARGYSNQPQHF
TRBJ2-5,TRBV4-3,CASSQAGLPGTQYF
TRBJ2-7,TRBV7-2,CASSSWGVGQYF
TRBJ1-1,TRBV6-5,CASSYSEGRGNTEAFF
TRBJ1-3,TRBV7-9,CASSNGQTSGNTIYF
TRBJ2-7,TRBV29-1,CSVTHHGDISPSEQYF
TRBJ2-6,TRBV6-5,CASSYRGSGANVLTF
TRBJ1-1,TRBV5-1,CASSDPGQGMNTEAFF
TRBJ1-2,TRBV18,CASSPDKNYGYTF
TRBJ1-4,TRBV28,CASTPYMPNERLFF
TRBJ2-5,TRBV27,CATQRTAKETQYF
TRBJ2-5,TRBV18,CASSPLAAVQETQYF